This T cell receptor (beta chain) was documented in a study of blood T cells in healthy people across ages. Study context: About one barcoded beta molecule per two T cells was the capture yield of template switching. Study-wide points: Percentage of naive T cells showed a strong correlation with TCR beta diversity.

There were at least 6 micrograms of total RNA extracted from every sample. This clonotype turned up a few times. Its antigen remains unknown. V was pared by 4 bases and J by 2 bases, with 9 bases between. The germline CDR1 and CDR2 sequences are DFQATT and SNEGSKA (reference sequence). The CDR3 has 12 residues. The second PCR ran roughly 6 to 11 cycles with a sample-barcoded 5' primer and J-beta primers. Each single sample gave us at least 3 million CDR3-containing paired-end reads. A single record per CDR3 protein comes from TCRdb applying MiXCR to the 5' RACE reads. The sample lists some 1,800,000 distinct CDR3 sequences; approximately 39% were seen once.

The chain is built from TRBV20-1 and TRBJ2-7; no definite D call. The TCR originated in a human donor in good health. Sequenced input: blood. This CDR3 reads CSATVGAYEQYF. In DNA form, the CDR3 reads TGCAGTGCTACGGTTGGGGCCTACGAGCAGTACTTC.